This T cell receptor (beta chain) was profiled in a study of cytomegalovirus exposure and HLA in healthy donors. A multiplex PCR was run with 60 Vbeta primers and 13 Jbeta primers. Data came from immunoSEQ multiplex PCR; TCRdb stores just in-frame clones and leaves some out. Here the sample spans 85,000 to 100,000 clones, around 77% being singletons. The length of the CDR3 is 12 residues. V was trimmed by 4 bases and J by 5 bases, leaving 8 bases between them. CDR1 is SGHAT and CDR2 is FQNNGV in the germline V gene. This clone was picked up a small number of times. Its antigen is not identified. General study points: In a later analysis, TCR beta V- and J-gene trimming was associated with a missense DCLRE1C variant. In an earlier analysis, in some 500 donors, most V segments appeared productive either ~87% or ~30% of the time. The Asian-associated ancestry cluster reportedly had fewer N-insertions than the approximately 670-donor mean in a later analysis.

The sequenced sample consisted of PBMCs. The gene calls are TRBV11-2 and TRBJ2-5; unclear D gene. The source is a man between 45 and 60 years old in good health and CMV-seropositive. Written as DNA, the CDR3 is TGTGCCAGCAGCTGGGCCCGGGAGACCCAGTACTTC. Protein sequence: CASSWARETQYF. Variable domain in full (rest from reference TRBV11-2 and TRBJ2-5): EAGVAQSPRYKIIEKRQSVAFWCNPISGHATLYWYQQILGQGPKLLIQFQNNGVVDDSQLPKDRFSAERLKGVDSTLKIQPAKLEDSAVYLCASSWARETQYFGPGTRLLVL.